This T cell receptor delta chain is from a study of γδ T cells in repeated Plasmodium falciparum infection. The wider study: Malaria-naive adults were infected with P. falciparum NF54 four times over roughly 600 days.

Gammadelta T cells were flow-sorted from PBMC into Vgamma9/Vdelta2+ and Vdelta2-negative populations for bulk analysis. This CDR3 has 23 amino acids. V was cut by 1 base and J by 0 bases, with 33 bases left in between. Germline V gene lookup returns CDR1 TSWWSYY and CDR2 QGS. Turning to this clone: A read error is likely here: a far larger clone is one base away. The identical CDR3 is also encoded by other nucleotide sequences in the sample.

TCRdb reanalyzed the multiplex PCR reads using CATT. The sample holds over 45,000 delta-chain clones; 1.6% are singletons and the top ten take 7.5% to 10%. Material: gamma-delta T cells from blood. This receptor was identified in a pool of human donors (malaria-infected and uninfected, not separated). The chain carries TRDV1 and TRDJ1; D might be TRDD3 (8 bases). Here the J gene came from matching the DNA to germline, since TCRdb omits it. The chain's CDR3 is CALGEPAFLRQLGGTYYTDKLIF. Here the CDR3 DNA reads TGTGCTCTTGGGGAACCCGCCTTCCTGCGCCAACTGGGGGGGACATACTACACCGATAAACTCATCTTT.